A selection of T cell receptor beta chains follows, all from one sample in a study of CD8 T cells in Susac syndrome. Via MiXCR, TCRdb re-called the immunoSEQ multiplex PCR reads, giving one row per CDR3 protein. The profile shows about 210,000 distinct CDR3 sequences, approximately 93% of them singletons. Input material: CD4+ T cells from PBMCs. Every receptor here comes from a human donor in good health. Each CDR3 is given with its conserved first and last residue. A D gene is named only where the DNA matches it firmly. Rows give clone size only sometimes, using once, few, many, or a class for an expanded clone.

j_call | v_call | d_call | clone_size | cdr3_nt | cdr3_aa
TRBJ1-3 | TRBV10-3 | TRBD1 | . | TGTGCCGCTTCCAGGGGGCACAACACCATATATTTT | CAASRGHNTIYF
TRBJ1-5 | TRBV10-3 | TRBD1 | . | TGTGCCACCCAACAGGGGTACAGCAATCAGCCCCAGCATTTT | CATQQGYSNQPQHF
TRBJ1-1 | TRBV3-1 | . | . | TGTGCCAGCAGCCAAGGTCACGCCCGAGCTGAAGCTTTCTTT | CASSQGHARAEAFF
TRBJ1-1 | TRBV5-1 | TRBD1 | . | TGCGCCAGCAGCTCCACAGGGGCGAACACTGAAGCTTTCTTT | CASSSTGANTEAFF
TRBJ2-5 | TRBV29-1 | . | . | TGCAGCGTGACCGGGACTCCCATTCCGGAGACCCAGTACTTC | CSVTGTPIPETQYF
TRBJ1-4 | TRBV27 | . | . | TGTGCCAGCAGTTTAAACGGAATTAATGAAAAACTGTTTTTT | CASSLNGINEKLFF
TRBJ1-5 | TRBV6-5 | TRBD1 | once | TGTGCCAGCAGTTCACAGGGGGCCCAGCATTTT | CASSSQGAQHF
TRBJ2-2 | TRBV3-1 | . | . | TGTGCCAGCAGCCGAGGTCTAGGGAACACCGGGGAGCTGTTTTTT | CASSRGLGNTGELFF
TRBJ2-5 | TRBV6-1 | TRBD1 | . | TGTGCCAGCAGCCAGGGGGTCAAAGAGACCCAGTACTTC | CASSQGVKETQYF
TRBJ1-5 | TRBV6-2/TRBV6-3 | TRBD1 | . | TGTGCCAGCAGTAGTGACAGGGGAAGAGGGCCCCAGCATTTT | CASSSDRGRGPQHF
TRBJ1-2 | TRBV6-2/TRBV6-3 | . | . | TGTGCCAGCACCCGACAGGACTATGGCTACACCTTC | CASTRQDYGYTF
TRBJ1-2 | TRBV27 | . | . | TGTGCCAGCAGTTCCGGACAGCCCCGGAGTAACTATGGCTACACCTTC | CASSSGQPRSNYGYTF
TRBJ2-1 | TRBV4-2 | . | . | TGTGCCAGCAGCCATTCCTTCTTGAACGGAGACAATGAGCAGTTCTTC | CASSHSFLNGDNEQFF
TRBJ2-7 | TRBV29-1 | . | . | TGCAGCGTTGAACGGCGCGGAGGCAGGGGGGCCGAGCAGTACTTC | CSVERRGGRGAEQYF
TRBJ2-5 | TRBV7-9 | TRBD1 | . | TGTGCCAGCAGTTTATTGGACAGGCGGGAGACCCAGTACTTC | CASSLLDRRETQYF
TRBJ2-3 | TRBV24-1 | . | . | TGTGCCACCAGTGAACCGAATTCTGGAGATACGCAGTATTTT | CATSEPNSGDTQYF
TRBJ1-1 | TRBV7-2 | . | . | TGTGCCAGCAGCCCATCAGAGGTTGAAGCTTTCTTT | CASSPSEVEAFF
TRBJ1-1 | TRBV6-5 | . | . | TGTGCCAGCAGAACCAGAAAGGGCAGCGACACTGAAGCTTTCTTT | CASRTRKGSDTEAFF
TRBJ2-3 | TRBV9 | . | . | TGTGCCAGCAGCGTGAGTACCGACACGCGTATCACAGATACGCAGTATTTT | CASSVSTDTRITDTQYF